These 2 T cell receptor beta chains came from one sample sequenced in a study of blood T cell repertoires in COVID-19. The assay was immunoSEQ multiplex PCR, and TCRdb's table has in-frame clones only and misses some. The sample holds roughly 75,000 clones; approximately 83% are singletons and the top ten take 28%. Material for sequencing was peripheral blood. All receptors come from a man between 65 and 85 years old with acute or convalescent COVID-19.

This clone came up a few times. This chain uses TRBV10-3 with TRBJ1-1; maybe TRBD1 (6 bases). Trimming cost V 10 bases and J 3 bases, with 15 bases left between them. The CDR3 extends over 13 amino acids. Germline CDR1 reads ENHRY; CDR2 reads SYGVKD. CDR3 nucleotides: TGTGCCACACAGGGTGGAAAGGACACTGAAGCTTTCTTT. This codes for CATQGGKDTEAFF.

The rearrangement links TRBV20-1 to TRBJ2-7, with TRBD2 matching 10 bases. The trim removed 6 bases at V and 5 bases at J, leaving 1 base unmatched. Germline V gene lookup returns CDR1 DFQATT and CDR2 SNEGSKA (reference sequence). The CDR3 has 11 amino acids. The CDR3: CSAGLADEQYF. In DNA, the CDR3 is TGCAGTGCAGGACTAGCGGACGAGCAGTACTTC.